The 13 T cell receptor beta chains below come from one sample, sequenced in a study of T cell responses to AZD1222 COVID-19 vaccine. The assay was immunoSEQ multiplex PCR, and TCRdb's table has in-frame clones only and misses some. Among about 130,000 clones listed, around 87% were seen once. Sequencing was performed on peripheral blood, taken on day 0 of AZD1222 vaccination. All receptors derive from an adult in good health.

The CDR3 nucleotides read TGTGCCAGCAGTGCCCGACTAGCGGGAGGACTCGACTCCTACAATGAGCAGTTCTTC. Translated, it gives CASSARLAGGLDSYNEQFF. J is TRBJ2-1 and V is TRBV28; 13 nucleotides match TRBD2. J was trimmed by 0 bases and V by 5 bases; bases with no gene match: 10. Germline-derived CDR1 and CDR2 are MDHEN and SYDVKM. The CDR3 spans 19 residues.

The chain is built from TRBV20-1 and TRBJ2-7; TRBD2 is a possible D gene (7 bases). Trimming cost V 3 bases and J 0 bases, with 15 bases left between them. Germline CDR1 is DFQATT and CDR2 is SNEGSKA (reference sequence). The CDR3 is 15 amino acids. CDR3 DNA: TGCAGTGCTAGTAGACTCGGGGGGCCCTCCTACGAGCAGTACTTC. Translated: CSASRLGGPSYEQYF.

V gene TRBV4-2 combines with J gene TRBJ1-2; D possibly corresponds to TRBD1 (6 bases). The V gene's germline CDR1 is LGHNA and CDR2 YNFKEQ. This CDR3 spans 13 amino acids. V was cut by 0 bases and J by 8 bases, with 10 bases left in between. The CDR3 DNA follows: TGTGCCAGCAGCCAAGATCGGGGGCCCGGCTACACCTTC. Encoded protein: CASSQDRGPGYTF.

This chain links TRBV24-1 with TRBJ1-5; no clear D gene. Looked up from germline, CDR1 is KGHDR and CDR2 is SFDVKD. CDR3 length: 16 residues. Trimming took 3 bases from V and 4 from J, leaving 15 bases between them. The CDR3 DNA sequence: TGTGCCACCAGTGATCATGGGGTAGTTGGGAATCAGCCCCAGCATTTT. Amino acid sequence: CATSDHGVVGNQPQHF.

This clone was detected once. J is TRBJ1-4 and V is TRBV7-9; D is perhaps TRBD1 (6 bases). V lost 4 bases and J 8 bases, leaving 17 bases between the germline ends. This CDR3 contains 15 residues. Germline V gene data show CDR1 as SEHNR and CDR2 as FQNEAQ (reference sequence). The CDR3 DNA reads TGTGCCAGCAGCTCCAGACAGGTCGTCGGGGAAAAACTGTTTTTT. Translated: CASSSRQVVGEKLFF.

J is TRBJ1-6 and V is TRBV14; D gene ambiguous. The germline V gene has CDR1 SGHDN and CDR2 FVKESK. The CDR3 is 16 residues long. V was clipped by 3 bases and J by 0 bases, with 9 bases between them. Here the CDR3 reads CASSHAESSYNSPLHF. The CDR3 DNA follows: TGTGCCAGCAGCCATGCGGAGAGCTCCTATAATTCACCCCTCCACTTT.

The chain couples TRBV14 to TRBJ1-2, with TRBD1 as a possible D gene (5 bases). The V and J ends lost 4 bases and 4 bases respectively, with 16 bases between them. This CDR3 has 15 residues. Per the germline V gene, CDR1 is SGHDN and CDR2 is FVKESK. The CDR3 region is CASSPDRMEAYGYTF. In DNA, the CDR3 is TGTGCCAGCAGCCCCGACAGAATGGAAGCCTATGGCTACACCTTC.

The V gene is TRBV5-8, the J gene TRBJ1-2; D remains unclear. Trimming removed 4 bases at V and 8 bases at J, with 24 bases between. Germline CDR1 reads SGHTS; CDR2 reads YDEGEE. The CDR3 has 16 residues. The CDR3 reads CASSPAAAFLVGGYTF. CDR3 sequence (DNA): TGTGCCAGCAGCCCGGCAGCGGCTTTCTTGGTCGGGGGCTACACCTTC.

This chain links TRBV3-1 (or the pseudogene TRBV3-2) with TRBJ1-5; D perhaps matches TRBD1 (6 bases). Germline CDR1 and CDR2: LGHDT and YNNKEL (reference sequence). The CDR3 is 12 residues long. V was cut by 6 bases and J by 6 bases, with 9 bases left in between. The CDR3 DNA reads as TGTGCCAGCAGTTTCAGGGGTCAGCCCCAGCATTTT. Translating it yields CASSFRGQPQHF.

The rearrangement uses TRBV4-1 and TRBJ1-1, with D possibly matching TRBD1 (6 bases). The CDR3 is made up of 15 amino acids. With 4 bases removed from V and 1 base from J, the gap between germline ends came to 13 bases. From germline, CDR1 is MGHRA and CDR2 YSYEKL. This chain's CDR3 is CASSLNDRRNTEAFF. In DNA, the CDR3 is TGCGCCAGCAGCCTAAACGACAGGCGGAACACTGAAGCTTTCTTT.

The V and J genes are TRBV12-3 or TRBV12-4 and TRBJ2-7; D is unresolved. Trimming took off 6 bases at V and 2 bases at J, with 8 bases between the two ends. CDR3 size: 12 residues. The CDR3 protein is CASSPNTYEQYF. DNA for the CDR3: TGTGCCAGCAGCCCCAACACCTACGAGCAGTACTTC.

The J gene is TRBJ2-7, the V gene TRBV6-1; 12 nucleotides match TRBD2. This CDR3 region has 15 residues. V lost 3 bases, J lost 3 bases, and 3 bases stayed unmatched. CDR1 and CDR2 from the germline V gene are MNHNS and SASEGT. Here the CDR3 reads CASSDGLAGHYEQYF. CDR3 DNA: TGTGCCAGCAGTGATGGACTAGCGGGGCACTACGAGCAGTACTTC.

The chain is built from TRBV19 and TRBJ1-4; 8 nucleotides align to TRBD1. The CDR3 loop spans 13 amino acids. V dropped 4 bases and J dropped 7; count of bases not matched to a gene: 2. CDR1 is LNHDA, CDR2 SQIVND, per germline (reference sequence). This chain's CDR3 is CASSTDRAEKLFF. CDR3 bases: TGTGCCAGTAGTACGGACAGGGCTGAAAAACTGTTTTTT.